One and the same sample provided the 12 T cell receptor beta chains below, sequenced in a study of cytomegalovirus exposure and HLA in healthy donors. PCR amplification relied on 60 Vbeta primers (plus 13 Jbeta primers). Clones were read by immunoSEQ multiplex PCR, and TCRdb kept only the in-frame ones, dropping some. The top ten clones hold around 2.5% of a sample with about 160,000 clones, about three quarters of them seen once. Specimen: PBMCs. These receptors came from a female donor in good health and CMV-seronegative.

The chain uses TRBV6-1 and TRBJ1-6, with TRBD1 identical over 8 bases. The CDR3 consists of 15 residues. The V and J ends lost 3 bases and 6 bases, in that order; junction bases with no gene match: 4. CDR1 is MNHNS, CDR2 SASEGT, per germline. CDR3 protein: CASSDRQGPNSPLHF. The CDR3 coding sequence is TGTGCCAGCAGTGATCGACAGGGGCCTAATTCACCCCTCCACTTT.

This chain links TRBV7-9 with TRBJ1-1; 7 bases line up with TRBD1. The germline gives CDR1 SEHNR, CDR2 FQNEAQ (reference sequence). V lost 2 bases to trimming and J lost 10 bases; unmatched junction nucleotides: 4. The length of the CDR3 is 12 residues. The CDR3 nucleotides are TGTGCCAGCAGCTTATTGGCAGGGGGAGCTTTCTTT. Translated: CASSLLAGGAFF.

The chain has TRBV2 and TRBJ2-3; 11 bases agree with TRBD1. Germline V gives CDR1 SNHLY, CDR2 FYNNEI. CDR3 length equals 16 residues. V was pared by 6 bases and J by 4 bases, with 9 bases of the junction left unmatched. DNA of the CDR3: TGTGCCAGCAGGGTTAGGACAGGGGGCGTCCCAGATACGCAGTATTTT. Protein product: CASRVRTGGVPDTQYF.

This chain uses TRBV6-5 with TRBJ1-1; 9 bases match TRBD1. V dropped 1 base and J dropped 6; count of bases not matched to a gene: 9. The CDR3 sequence is 16 residues long. Germline V gene sequence: CDR1 MNHEY, CDR2 SVGAGI. The CDR3 nucleotides read TGTGCCAGCAGTTACTGGTTAGGGACAGGGAAGCCTGAAGCTTTCTTT. Encoded protein: CASSYWLGTGKPEAFF.

The chain recombines TRBV4-1 with TRBJ2-3; D perhaps matches TRBD2 (6 bases). The germline V gene has CDR1 MGHRA and CDR2 YSYEKL. V dropped 1 base and J dropped 11 bases, with 13 bases sitting between them. This CDR3 is built from 13 residues. Written as DNA, the CDR3 is TGCGCCAGCAGCCAAGTTATGGGGGGTGGGCAGTATTTT. The encoded protein is CASSQVMGGGQYF.

The chain couples TRBV7-9 to TRBJ1-5; D remains unclear. V lost 2 bases to trimming and J lost 8 bases, with 10 bases between them. The germline V gene encodes CDR1 SEHNR and CDR2 FQNEAQ (reference sequence). This CDR3 has 13 amino acids. The CDR3 protein is CASSLNGGEPQHF. In nucleotides, the CDR3 is TGTGCCAGCAGCTTAAACGGCGGGGAGCCCCAGCATTTT.

The chain links TRBV5-3 to TRBJ2-1, with 11 bases lining up with TRBD1. TRBV5-3 is an ORF, with its function uncertain. This CDR3 contains 22 residues. J gave up 8 bases and V 2 bases, and 27 bases lay outside the gene matches. Here the CDR3 reads CARSFSYRDRGLKLVGFYEQFF. CDR3 DNA sequence: TGTGCCAGAAGCTTCTCTTACCGGGACAGGGGGTTGAAGTTGGTGGGTTTCTATGAGCAGTTCTTC.

V gene TRBV10-3 combines with J gene TRBJ1-1, with 8 bases fitting TRBD1. The CDR3 is made up of 14 amino acids. Germline CDR1 ENHRY, CDR2 SYGVKD. Trimming removed 2 bases from V and 8 bases from J; junction bases left unmatched: 7. The CDR3 sequence: CAISEVGQVEEAFF. DNA for the CDR3: TGTGCCATCAGTGAGGTGGGACAGGTCGAGGAAGCTTTCTTT.

The V and J genes are TRBV2 and TRBJ1-1, with 7 nucleotides matching TRBD1. Trimming took 6 bases from V and 1 from J; bases not matched to a gene: 5. Germline V gene lookup returns CDR1 SNHLY and CDR2 FYNNEI. The CDR3 has 14 residues. CDR3 nucleotide sequence: TGTGCCAGCAGGAATCAGGGGGGGAACACTGAAGCTTTCTTT. Its translation: CASRNQGGNTEAFF.

The chain carries TRBV6-1 and TRBJ1-3; D is undetermined. The J call is uncertain, as TRBJ2-2 better fits the DNA end. The CDR3 loop spans 14 amino acids. The germline V gene has CDR1 MNHNS and CDR2 SASEGT. CDR3 DNA sequence: TGTGCCAGCTGGGTCCGACCAGCCACCGGGGAGCTGTTTTTT. Its protein product is CASWVRPATGELFF.

The chain combines TRBV11-2 with TRBJ2-7; 7 nucleotides align to TRBD1. The CDR3 loop spans 17 amino acids. The junction had 15 bases not matched to a gene; V was cut back by 5 bases and J by 2 bases. The germline gives CDR1 SGHAT, CDR2 FQNNGV. CDR3 nucleotide sequence: TGTGCCAGCAGCCAATCAATAGGGGGCGGAGACACCTACGAGCAGTACTTC. It encodes CASSQSIGGGDTYEQYF. Full variable domain (outside the CDR3, taken from reference TRBV11-2 and TRBJ2-7): EAGVAQSPRYKIIEKRQSVAFWCNPISGHATLYWYQQILGQGPKLLIQFQNNGVVDDSQLPKDRFSAERLKGVDSTLKIQPAKLEDSAVYLCASSQSIGGGDTYEQYFGPGTRLTVT.

The gene calls are TRBV27 and TRBJ1-1, with a possible D match to TRBD1 (5 bases). This CDR3 has 15 residues. The germline V gene has CDR1 MNHEY and CDR2 SMNVEV (reference sequence). With 2 bases removed from V and 10 bases from J, the gap between germline ends came to 20 bases. DNA for the CDR3: TGTGCCAGCAGTTTAGATGTCGGCCAGGGAAGGGGAGCTTTCTTT. This codes for CASSLDVGQGRGAFF.